These T cell receptor beta chains were read from a single sample in a study of cytomegalovirus exposure and HLA in healthy donors. TCRdb's table, derived via immunoSEQ multiplex PCR, lists solely in-frame clones and lacks some. The repertoire holds about 90,000 clones, with less than 75% as singletons. Sequenced sample: PBMCs. These receptors were collected from a woman aged 25 to 39 in good health and CMV-seropositive. Both conserved end residues are part of each CDR3. D genes are given only for firm matches. A clone size is listed for some rows: how often the clone was seen (once, few, many), or a class if it is expanded.

j_call v_call clone_size d_call cdr3_nt cdr3_aa
TRBJ1-2 TRBV30 NA NA TGTGCCTGGAGCCTTGAGGGGGGAGGGTATGGCTACACCTTC CAWSLEGGGYGYTF
TRBJ1-1 TRBV4-1 NA NA TGCGCCAGCAGCCGAGGAGACGGGAGGAACACTGAAGCTTTCTTT CASSRGDGRNTEAFF
TRBJ2-1 TRBV7-3 NA TRBD2 TGTGCCAGCAGCTTAAATCTAGCGGGGGGAAGCAATGAGCAGTTCTTC CASSLNLAGGSNEQFF
TRBJ1-3 TRBV7-8 few NA TGTGCCAGTTCCTCATACGTCGGGTCTGGAAACACCATATATTTT CASSSYVGSGNTIYF
TRBJ1-2 TRBV4-2 NA NA TGTGCCAGCAGCCAAGATCGGGTCGGACACGCAAGTAACTATGGCTACACCTTC CASSQDRVGHASNYGYTF
TRBJ2-2 TRBV4-3 NA TRBD2 TGCGCCAGCAGCCAAGACCCAATGGAGCGGGGGACCGGGGAGCTGTTTTTT CASSQDPMERGTGELFF
TRBJ2-1 TRBV4-1 NA NA TGCGCCAGCAGCCAATATCATGACGGGGAGGCTAATGATGAGCAGTTCTTC CASSQYHDGEANDEQFF
TRBJ1-6 TRBV11-3 NA NA TGTGCCAGCAGTAATTTACAGGGCTCCTATAATTCACCCCTCCACTTT CASSNLQGSYNSPLHF
TRBJ2-5 TRBV5-1 NA NA TGCGCCAGCAGCGGCCAGATGTTGGAGACCCAGTACTTC CASSGQMLETQYF
TRBJ2-7 TRBV10-3 once TRBD1 TGTGCCATCAAGGGACAGGGCGCCGAACAGTACTTC CAIKGQGAEQYF
TRBJ2-4 TRBV2 NA TRBD2 TGTGCCAGCAGGCGGACTAGCGGGGGAGAAAACATTCAGTACTTC CASRRTSGGENIQYF
TRBJ2-1 TRBV28 few TRBD2 TGTGCCAGTTACACCGGGACTAGCGGTGTGGGGGAGTTCTTC CASYTGTSGVGEFF
TRBJ2-1 TRBV11-3 NA NA TGTGCCAGCAGCTTAGAGTATCCACGGGATGAGCAGTTCTTC CASSLEYPRDEQFF
TRBJ2-7 TRBV28 NA TRBD2 TGTGCCAGCAGTTTCTTTGGGATAGCGGGGGGTAGGATTTACGAGCAGTACTTC CASSFFGIAGGRIYEQYF
TRBJ1-1 TRBV5-4 NA TRBD1 TGTGCCAGCAGCTGGGGACAGGGGATCAACACTGAAGCTTTCTTT CASSWGQGINTEAFF
TRBJ2-7 TRBV9 few TRBD1 TGTGCCAGCAGCGTAGCCGACAGGGACTCCTACGAGCAGTACTTC CASSVADRDSYEQYF
TRBJ1-1 TRBV19 NA NA TGTGCCAGTAGTCCCGGGTTAGTCACTGAAGCTTTCTTT CASSPGLVTEAFF
TRBJ2-1 TRBV11-3 NA NA TGTGCCAGCAGCTTAAGTCAGTTCAATGAGCAGTTCTTC CASSLSQFNEQFF
TRBJ1-2 TRBV5-1 NA NA TGCGCCAGCAGCTTGGGCGGGGACCGCTATGGCTACCCCTTC CASSLGGDRYGYPF
TRBJ2-3 TRBV5-1 NA TRBD2 TGCGCCAGCAGCCCCTGGGCCGCCGGAGCGGGGGGGCGGGGAGATACGCAGTATTTT CASSPWAAGAGGRGDTQYF
TRBJ1-1 TRBV6-5 NA TRBD1 TGTGCCAGCAGTTACTTTGGGACAGGGGACACTGAAGCTTTCTTT CASSYFGTGDTEAFF
TRBJ2-3 TRBV5-1 few NA TGCGCCAGCAGTACGGTTATGAGCACAGATACGCAGTATTTT CASSTVMSTDTQYF
TRBJ2-7 TRBV7-3 few TRBD1 TGTGCCAGCAGGACAGGGGACTACGAGCAGTACTTC CASRTGDYEQYF
TRBJ2-1 TRBV5-1 NA NA TGCGCCAGCAGCTTGTATCCTAGCTCCTACAATGAGCAGTTCTTC CASSLYPSSYNEQFF
TRBJ2-2 TRBV28 NA NA TGTGCCAGCAGTTATGTAGGGGAAGCGAACACCGGGGAGCTGTTTTTT CASSYVGEANTGELFF
TRBJ2-1 TRBV2 NA NA TGTGCCAGCAGTGAAGCGGCGGGAGAGCAGTTCTTC CASSEAAGEQFF
TRBJ1-2 TRBV7-9 NA TRBD1 TGTGCCAGCACCTCCGGGACAGGGCTCCGCTACACCTTC CASTSGTGLRYTF
TRBJ1-1 TRBV7-2 NA NA TGTGCCAGCAGCTTAGAGCGGGAGATGATGAACACTGAAGCTTTCTTT CASSLEREMMNTEAFF
TRBJ2-1 TRBV27 NA NA TGTGCCAGCAGTTCTGTAGGGAGGTCGGATGAGCAGTTCTTC CASSSVGRSDEQFF
TRBJ2-5 TRBV7-9 NA NA TGTGCCAGCAGCAAGACAGTGATTGAAGAGACCCAGTACTTC CASSKTVIEETQYF
TRBJ2-7 TRBV7-9 NA NA TGTGCCAGCAGCCGCGTAGTACAGGAATGGTACGAGCAGTACTTC CASSRVVQEWYEQYF
TRBJ2-7 TRBV5-4 NA TRBD1 TGTGCCAGCAGCTTGGGGGGACAGGGCAGCTCCTACGAGCAGTACTTC CASSLGGQGSSYEQYF
TRBJ1-5 TRBV19 NA NA TGTGCCAGTAGTAAGGGTCGGGGAAGCAATCAGCCCCAGCATTTT CASSKGRGSNQPQHF
TRBJ1-1 TRBV10-1 NA TRBD1 TGCGCCAGCAGTGAAAAGAGGGACAGAGTAAAAAACACTGAAGCTTTCTTT CASSEKRDRVKNTEAFF
TRBJ2-5 TRBV19 few TRBD2 TGTGCCAGTAGTATAGATCCCTCGGCGGGGGAGGGAGAGACCCAGTACTTC CASSIDPSAGEGETQYF
TRBJ2-2 TRBV7-8 few TRBD2 TGTGCCAGCAGGAGAAGCGGGGCGCTCACCGGGGAGCTGTTTTTT CASRRSGALTGELFF
TRBJ2-7 TRBV7-9 NA NA TGTGCCAGCAGCTCCACCGGGACATATGTAAACGAGCAGTACTTC CASSSTGTYVNEQYF
TRBJ2-1 TRBV27 NA NA TGTGCCAGCAGTTACAGGGAGACCTACAATGAGCAGTTCTTC CASSYRETYNEQFF
TRBJ2-1 TRBV5-4 few NA TGTGCCAGCAGCTTGGCCCTGCGGGGCGCCAACAATGAGCAGTTCTTC CASSLALRGANNEQFF
TRBJ2-7 TRBV30 NA NA TGTGCCTGGATGACAGCCTACGAGCAGTACTTC CAWMTAYEQYF
TRBJ1-1 TRBV10-1 NA NA TGCGCCAGCAGAGGGGCTCAGAACACTGAAGCTTTCTTT CASRGAQNTEAFF
TRBJ2-5 TRBV28 NA TRBD2 TGTGCCAGCAGTCCGTCGTTTGCGGGGGGGGGAGGGACCCAGTACTTC CASSPSFAGGGGTQYF
TRBJ1-1 TRBV5-6 few TRBD1 TGTGCCAGCAGCGGGGGACAGGGGTACCTCTCGAACACTGAAGCTTTCTTT CASSGGQGYLSNTEAFF
TRBJ2-5 TRBV29-1 few NA TGCAGCGTTGAAGTAACCGGGGCGGGGCTACCCGGGGAGACCCAGTACTTC CSVEVTGAGLPGETQYF
TRBJ1-4 TRBV6-5 NA NA TGTGCCAGCAGTTGGGCGTCAACTAATGAAAAACTGTTTTTT CASSWASTNEKLFF
TRBJ2-2 TRBV7-6 NA NA TGTGCCAGCAGCTTAGCGGGGGGGCATACCGGGGAGCTGTTTTTT CASSLAGGHTGELFF
TRBJ1-2 TRBV5-6 NA TRBD1 TGTGCCAGCAGCTACATAACAGGGGTTGAAGGCTACATCTTC CASSYITGVEGYIF
TRBJ2-5 TRBV5-1 NA NA TGCGCCAGCAGCGTGGCTGGGGAGGAGACCCAGTACTTC CASSVAGEETQYF
TRBJ1-1 TRBV30 NA TRBD1 TGTGCCTGGGCCGGGACAGGGGGCTTGTTAGCTCGAGCTTTCTTT CAWAGTGGLLARAFF
TRBJ1-2 TRBV5-3 NA TRBD1 TGTGCCAGAAGCCGGGACAGCCACTATGGCTACACCTTC CARSRDSHYGYTF
TRBJ2-7 TRBV7-2 NA TRBD2 TGTGCCAGCAGCTTAAAGGCTAGCGGACGTCTTGGAGAGCAGTACTTC CASSLKASGRLGEQYF
TRBJ2-1 TRBV7-9 NA NA TGTGCCAGCAGCTCCTCAGGGGTTCGATACAATGAGCAGTTCTTC CASSSSGVRYNEQFF
TRBJ2-1 TRBV7-8 NA NA TGTGCCAGCAGCTTAAGGGAGCTGAGGGGGACGGGGAATGAGCAGTTCTTC CASSLRELRGTGNEQFF